This T cell receptor beta chain was recorded in a study of blood T cell repertoires in COVID-19. On the study more broadly: PBMCs, B-cell-depleted T cells, or T cells provided the cDNA or gDNA that made up the material.

Generated by immunoSEQ multiplex PCR, the TCRdb table keeps only in-frame clones and is missing some. The profile shows about 480,000 clones, around nine tenths of them singletons. This receptor was identified in a woman younger than 30 with acute COVID-19. The sample taken for sequencing was PBMCs or T cells enriched from blood (not recorded which).

The CDR3 coding sequence is TGCGCCAGCACTACCATGAACACTGAAGCTTTCTTT. Its protein product is CASTTMNTEAFF. The genes are TRBV10-2 and TRBJ1-1, with D unclear. Trimming shortened V by 7 bases and J by 0 bases, and 6 bases separated the two germline ends. Germline V gene lookup returns CDR1 WSHSY and CDR2 SAAADI. This CDR3 has 12 residues.